This T cell receptor beta chain was recovered during a study of blood T cell repertoires in COVID-19. As originally analysed: Reference gene primers were amplified, and this amplification served to estimate nucleated cell counts. Clones were sequenced by immunoSEQ multiplex PCR, and TCRdb holds only the in-frame ones, with some missing. The DNA gave D and trimming, while V, J and clone size come from that table. The repertoire has more than 300,000 clones, around 87% of them found once; the top ten carry approximately 1.9%. The participants were between 18 and 89 years old and came from 20 to 30 US areas. This CDR3 is built from 11 residues. Between the trimmed V and J ends, which lost 11 bases and 9 bases, there was a span of 16 bases. The germline gives CDR1 ENHRY, CDR2 SYGVKD.

Sequencing used PBMCs or T cells enriched from blood (not recorded which). This TCR was recovered from a middle-aged man in a cohort exposed to, infected with or recovered from COVID-19 (not recorded which). The V gene is TRBV10-3, the J gene TRBJ1-1, with D perhaps matching TRBD1 (6 bases). CDR3 region: CAPSQGNKAFF. In DNA, the CDR3 is TGTGCCCCTTCACAGGGTAACAAAGCTTTCTTT.